This TCR beta chain was sequenced for a study of T-cell memory formation after mild COVID-19. Study observations and caveats: From day 15 to 85, contracting clones were balanced between CD4 and CD8, whereas later expanders leaned toward CD4+. Within pre-infection memory, some responding clones were found, suggesting cross-reactive memory joined.

Germline V CDR1 and CDR2: MNHEY, SMNVEV (reference sequence). V was trimmed by 8 bases and J by 3 bases, leaving 14 bases between them. CDR3 length: 13 amino acids. 5'RACE, which relied on constant-segment primers, yielded TCR alpha and TCR beta cDNA libraries carrying sample barcodes and UMIs. Each CDR3 protein gets one entry after TCRdb re-called the 5' RACE reads with MiXCR. The sample lists about 140,000 distinct CDR3 sequences, 11% to 15% occurring once. Worth noting for this clonotype: What it binds is not known.

This receptor was identified in an adult woman who had mild COVID-19 (a few samples of this study predate the infection). Cell type and time point are not known. The sequencing sample was made of PBMCs or a T cell subset sorted from them (not recorded which). J is TRBJ2-7 and V is TRBV27, with D perhaps TRBD2 (6 bases). In DNA, the CDR3 is TGTGCCAGCGGGTACCCCGGGGGCTACGAGCAGTACTTC. Its translation: CASGYPGGYEQYF.